Following are 21 T cell receptor beta chains from one sample sequenced in a study of shared clonotypes between healthy human individuals. It was CD45RO-negative cells, positively selected for CCR7, that made up naive CD8 cells, with terminally differentiated effector memory CD45RA+ cells excluded. Sequencing was performed with immunoSEQ multiplex PCR; in TCRdb, only in-frame clones are kept and a portion is missing. Among around 600,000 clones listed, 98% were seen once. The source material was naive CD8+ T cells sorted from blood. Receptors originate from a man aged 30-40 years in good health.

The chain recombines TRBV27 with TRBJ2-1; D unclear. V was cut by 3 bases and J by 0 bases, with 9 bases left in between. Germline V gene sequence: CDR1 MNHEY, CDR2 SMNVEV (reference sequence). This CDR3 has 15 amino acids. The CDR3 nucleotides read TGTGCCAGCAGTTTTACCGTGAACTCCTACAATGAGCAGTTCTTC. Translation: CASSFTVNSYNEQFF.

The J gene is TRBJ2-3, the V gene TRBV7-7, with D tentatively TRBD1 (5 bases). Between the trimmed V and J ends, which lost 3 bases and 2 bases, there was a span of 6 bases. The CDR3 sequence is 13 residues long. Germline-derived CDR1 and CDR2 are SSHAT and FNYEAQ (reference sequence). The CDR3 protein is CASSFGHTDTQYF. Here the CDR3 DNA reads TGTGCCAGCAGCTTCGGACACACAGATACGCAGTATTTT.

The genes are TRBV4-1 and TRBJ2-7; D unresolved. The CDR3 totals 16 residues. Germline V gene data show CDR1 as MGHRA and CDR2 as YSYEKL. The V end was cut by 1 base, the J end by 1 base, with 14 bases between. The CDR3 region has the DNA TGCGCCAGCAGCCAAGGAATTGCAGGAGCGTCCTACGAGCAGTACTTC. It yields the protein CASSQGIAGASYEQYF.

The rearrangement links TRBV7-6 to TRBJ2-2; D ambiguous. Per the germline V gene, CDR1 is SGHVS and CDR2 is FNYEAQ. The CDR3 is 16 residues long. V was clipped by 4 bases and J by 0 bases, with 12 bases between them. The CDR3 sequence: CASSSPSTPNTGELFF. DNA of the CDR3: TGTGCCAGCAGCTCACCGAGCACTCCGAACACCGGGGAGCTGTTTTTT.

The chain joins TRBV29-1 to TRBJ1-2; tentative D call: TRBD1 (5 bases). The CDR3 is made up of 12 amino acids. Trimming left V 8 bases short and J 0 bases short, with 10 bases between. CDR1 and CDR2 from the germline V gene are SQVTM and ANQGSEA. In nucleotides, the CDR3 is TGCAGCATTGCGGGGGCTAACTATGGCTACACCTTC. The encoded protein is CSIAGANYGYTF.

This clone was observed once. The V call is TRBV7-9, the J call TRBJ2-5; weak D call: TRBD2 (6 bases). The CDR3 is made up of 14 amino acids. Germline loops: CDR1 SEHNR, CDR2 FQNEAQ (reference sequence). V gave up 5 bases and J gave up 4 bases, with 14 bases separating them. Here the CDR3 reads CASSPRGRPETQYF. CDR3 nucleotide sequence: TGTGCCAGCAGCCCTCGGGGGAGACCAGAGACCCAGTACTTC. The whole variable domain, remainder taken from reference TRBV7-9 and TRBJ2-5, is DTGVSQNPRHKITKRGQNVTFRCDPISEHNRLYWYRQTLGQGPEFLTYFQNEAQLEKSRLLSDRFSAERPKGSFSTLEIQRTEQGDSAMYLCASSPRGRPETQYFGPGTRLLVL.

The count of this clone is one. The chain links TRBV2 to TRBJ2-1, with D unresolved. The CDR3 spans 14 residues. V was clipped by 8 bases and J by 0 bases, with 11 bases between them. In germline, CDR1 is SNHLY, CDR2 FYNNEI. In DNA, the CDR3 is TGTGCCAGCTTAATGTGGGCCTCCTACAATGAGCAGTTCTTC. Amino acid sequence: CASLMWASYNEQFF. The full variable domain, with the rest looked up from reference TRBV2 and TRBJ2-1, is EPEVTQTPSHQVTQMGQEVILRCVPISNHLYFYWYRQILGQKVEFLVSFYNNEISEKSEIFDDQFSVERPDGSNFTLKIRSTKLEDSAMYFCASLMWASYNEQFFGPGTRLTVL.

The V gene is TRBV4-1, the J gene TRBJ2-3; D perhaps matches TRBD1 (6 bases). Deletions cut 2 bases from V and 2 bases from J, with 11 bases between. This CDR3 is 15 amino acids long. Looked up from germline, CDR1 is MGHRA and CDR2 is YSYEKL. The CDR3 loop reads CASSQLQGATDTQYF. The CDR3 DNA reads TGCGCCAGCAGCCAACTACAGGGAGCCACAGATACGCAGTATTTT.

This rearrangement joins TRBV28 to TRBJ2-7; 8 nucleotides match TRBD2. After removal of 8 bases from V and 3 bases from J, the junction contained 6 bases not matched to a gene. The CDR3 is 13 amino acids. Per the germline V gene, CDR1 is MDHEN and CDR2 is SYDVKM. The CDR3 nucleotides read TGTGCCAGCCGACCCGGGACTAGCTACGAGCAGTACTTC. Its protein is CASRPGTSYEQYF. The entire variable domain, with the rest obtained from reference TRBV28 and TRBJ2-7, is as follows: DVKVTQSSRYLVKRTGEKVFLECVQDMDHENMFWYRQDPGLGLRLIYFSYDVKMKEKGDIPEGYSVSREKKERFSLILESASTNQTSMYLCASRPGTSYEQYFGPGTRLTVT.

On this clone: One junction end does not reproduce the germline sequence, and a read error may be involved. J is TRBJ2-1 and V is TRBV9; perhaps TRBD1 as D (6 bases). Looked up from germline, CDR1 is SGDLS and CDR2 is YYNGEE. This CDR3 region has 16 residues. CDR3 nucleotides: TGTGCCAGCAACGTAGGTTGGGGGCGGTTTGGGGATGAGCAGTTCTTC. This gives the protein CASNVGWGRFGDEQFF.

The J gene is TRBJ1-5, the V gene TRBV15; 8 bases are a match to TRBD1. This CDR3 region has 15 residues. The V segment lost 4 bases and the J segment 6 bases; nucleotides outside the gene matches: 8. Germline CDR1 and CDR2: LNHNV and YYDKDF (reference sequence). Here the CDR3 DNA reads TGTGCCACCAGCATAGGACAGGGTGTCGGTCAGCCCCAGCATTTT. It yields the protein CATSIGQGVGQPQHF. The full variable domain, its missing parts supplied by reference TRBV15 and TRBJ1-5, is DAMVIQNPRYQVTQFGKPVTLSCSQTLNHNVMYWYQQKSSQAPKLLFHYYDKDFNNEADTPDNFQSRRPNTSFCFLDIRSPGLGDTAMYLCATSIGQGVGQPQHFGDGTRLSIL.

The chain carries TRBV7-9 and TRBJ1-4, with TRBD1 matching over 7 bases. J was trimmed by 8 bases and V by 4 bases; bases with no gene match: 10. This CDR3 has 15 amino acids. Germline CDR1 reads SEHNR; CDR2 reads FQNEAQ (reference sequence). DNA for the CDR3: TGTGCCAGCAGCTCACGACAGGGCAGAGAGGAAAAACTGTTTTTT. Residues: CASSSRQGREEKLFF.

This sequence joins TRBV5-6 and TRBJ2-7; no firm D call. The CDR3 loop spans 13 amino acids. Germline V gene lookup returns CDR1 SGHDT and CDR2 YYEEEE. The V and J ends lost 7 bases and 6 bases respectively, with 17 bases between them. The CDR3 DNA is TGTGCCAGCTCCGAAGGGCTCAGAGGCGAGCAGTACTTC. Its translation: CASSEGLRGEQYF.

V and J are TRBV2 and TRBJ2-2, with D tentatively TRBD2 (6 bases). CDR3 length: 18 amino acids. Trimming shortened V by 3 bases and J by 9 bases, and 26 bases separated the two germline ends. Germline V gives CDR1 SNHLY, CDR2 FYNNEI. CDR3 amino acids: CASSEVMDYTTEHRELFF. In DNA form, the CDR3 reads TGTGCCAGCAGTGAGGTTATGGACTATACAACCGAACACCGGGAGCTGTTTTTT.

The chain links TRBV29-1 to TRBJ1-1; D not resolved. The germline gives CDR1 SQVTM, CDR2 ANQGSEA. The length of the CDR3 is 11 residues. V was clipped by 5 bases and J by 8 bases, with 12 bases between them. This chain's CDR3 is CSVSYTGEAFF. Written as DNA, the CDR3 is TGCAGCGTTTCCTACACCGGGGAAGCTTTCTTT.

This chain links TRBV27 with TRBJ1-5; D unclear. The germline V gene encodes CDR1 MNHEY and CDR2 SMNVEV (reference sequence). The CDR3 has 13 residues. Trimming removed 2 bases from V and 7 bases from J, with 9 bases in between. In nucleotides, the CDR3 is TGTGCCAGCAGTTTACACGGCTTACAGCCCCAGCATTTT. It encodes CASSLHGLQPQHF.

This chain uses TRBV27 with TRBJ2-2; 7 bases agree with TRBD2. CDR3 length equals 17 residues. The trim removed 5 bases at V and 6 bases at J, leaving 15 bases unmatched. The germline CDR1 and CDR2 sequences are MNHEY and SMNVEV (reference sequence). CDR3 residues: CASSSGTRAAKAGELFF. The CDR3 region has the DNA TGTGCCAGCAGTAGCGGGACGAGGGCCGCCAAAGCCGGGGAGCTGTTTTTT.

The V gene is TRBV9, the J gene TRBJ2-1; 7 positions agree with TRBD1. The CDR3 spans 14 residues. Trimming cost V 3 bases and J 9 bases; bases outside gene matches: 9. CDR1 SGDLS and CDR2 YYNGEE come from the germline V gene. CDR3 sequence: CASSARTGVAEQFF. As DNA, the CDR3 is TGTGCCAGCAGCGCCCGTACAGGGGTTGCTGAGCAGTTCTTC.

V usage is TRBV7-9 and J usage is TRBJ1-1; D gene ambiguous. Germline lookup yields CDR1 SEHNR and CDR2 FQNEAQ (reference sequence). V dropped 3 bases and J dropped 4 bases, with 15 bases sitting between them. The CDR3 has 15 residues. CDR3 DNA: TGTGCCAGCAGCTTCCGGACGGTAATGGGCACTGAAGCTTTCTTT. Its protein product is CASSFRTVMGTEAFF.

V and J are TRBV6-6 and TRBJ2-2; D gene unclear. Trimming left V 6 bases short and J 0 bases short, with 5 bases between. The CDR3 totals 13 residues. Germline CDR1 is MNHNY and CDR2 is SVGAGI (reference sequence). The CDR3 coding sequence is TGTGCCAGCAGAGTCGCGAACACCGGGGAGCTGTTTTTT. Translated, it gives CASRVANTGELFF.

V is TRBV13 and J is TRBJ2-1; a weak D match, TRBD1 (6 bases). V gave up 3 bases and J gave up 0 bases, with 12 bases separating them. The germline V gene encodes CDR1 PRHDT and CDR2 FYEKMQ (reference sequence). The CDR3 covers 16 residues. The CDR3 nucleotides are TGTGCCAGCAGCTTGTCAGGGGATATCTCCTACAATGAGCAGTTCTTC. Amino acid sequence: CASSLSGDISYNEQFF. Supplemented by reference TRBV13 and TRBJ2-1, the full variable domain reads AAGVIQSPRHLIKEKRETATLKCYPIPRHDTVYWYQQGPGQDPQFLISFYEKMQSDKGSIPDRFSAQQFSDYHSELNMSSLELGDSALYFCASSLSGDISYNEQFFGPGTRLTVL.